A single T cell receptor beta chain is shown here with its context. What it binds is not known. The CDR3 runs to 14 residues. CDR1 is SGHNT, CDR2 YYREEE, per germline (reference sequence). V shed 3 bases, J shed 5 bases, and the junction held 1 base outside the gene matches. This entry is derived from a study of a mutant IDH1 vaccine in newly diagnosed glioma. Measured with immunoSEQ multiplex PCR; TCRdb has only the in-frame clones, and not every one. The top ten clones hold over 0.6% of a sample with 70,000 to 95,000 clones, around 85% of them seen once. Sample time point: week 23, last vaccination. Vaccinated patients received 300 ug of mutant IDH1 20-mer peptide per dose, with topical imiquimod.

The sequence was obtained from a woman in her forties or fifties with glioma. The genes are TRBV5-4 and TRBJ1-6; TRBD1 matches at 8 bases. This specimen consisted of PBMCs, obtained from a glioma patient whose treatment included an IDH1 peptide vaccine. This CDR3 reads CASSWGQDNSPLHF. CDR3 nucleotide sequence: TGTGCCAGCAGCTGGGGACAGGATAATTCACCCCTCCACTTT.